Presented here are 26 T cell receptor beta chains from one specimen sequenced in a study of blood T cell repertoires in COVID-19. This table comes from immunoSEQ multiplex PCR, and its TCRdb copy is limited to in-frame clones, with some not included. The sample contains about 150,000 clones, approximately 78% of which appear only once. Material for sequencing was peripheral blood. These receptors all stem from a human donor with acute or convalescent COVID-19. The donor label of this sample is uncertain.

This clone showed up just a few times. The chain uses TRBV6-1 and TRBJ1-3; D perhaps matches TRBD1 (5 bases). The germline gives CDR1 MNHNS, CDR2 SASEGT. The CDR3 is 15 residues long. V was trimmed by 1 base and J by 0 bases, leaving 7 bases between them. This CDR3 is CASSEVGGSGNTIYF. DNA of the CDR3: TGTGCCAGCAGTGAAGTGGGGGGCTCTGGAAACACCATATATTTT.

V usage is TRBV11-2 and J usage is TRBJ1-6; D uncertain. The CDR3 loop spans 14 amino acids. Trimming stripped 1 base from V and 9 bases from J, with 10 bases between. CDR1 and CDR2 from the germline V gene are SGHAT and FQNNGV. The CDR3 protein is CASSLAAGSSPLHF. CDR3 nucleotides: TGTGCCAGCAGCTTAGCGGCGGGGAGTTCACCCCTCCACTTT. The entire variable domain, with the rest obtained from reference TRBV11-2 and TRBJ1-6, is as follows: EAGVAQSPRYKIIEKRQSVAFWCNPISGHATLYWYQQILGQGPKLLIQFQNNGVVDDSQLPKDRFSAERLKGVDSTLKIQPAKLEDSAVYLCASSLAAGSSPLHFGNGTRLTVT.

V gene TRBV5-4 combines with J gene TRBJ1-2; weak D call: TRBD1 (6 bases). CDR1 SGHNT and CDR2 YYREEE come from the germline V gene (reference sequence). The CDR3 sequence is 14 residues long. V was shortened by 4 bases and J by 4 bases, with 14 bases between the two germline ends. CDR3 DNA sequence: TGTGCCAGCAGCCCTGCGACAGGATTCTATGGCTACACCTTC. This codes for CASSPATGFYGYTF.

This sequence joins TRBV7-2 and TRBJ2-1; 9 bases are a match to TRBD1. Germline values: CDR1 SGHTA, CDR2 FQGNSA. The CDR3 has 15 residues. The trim removed 0 bases at V and 7 bases at J, leaving 4 bases unmatched. CDR3 residues: CASSLANRGRNEQFF. The CDR3 DNA follows: TGTGCCAGCAGCTTAGCGAACAGGGGGCGAAATGAGCAGTTCTTC. Supplemented by reference TRBV7-2 and TRBJ2-1, the full variable domain reads GAGVSQSPSNKVTEKGKDVELRCDPISGHTALYWYRQSLGQGLEFLIYFQGNSAPDKSGLPSDRFSAERTGGSVSTLTIQRTQQEDSAVYLCASSLANRGRNEQFFGPGTRLTVL.

The sample holds one count of this clone. The genes are TRBV7-9 and TRBJ1-1; D remains ambiguous. Deletions cut 2 bases from V and 0 bases from J, with 4 bases between. CDR1 is SEHNR and CDR2 is FQNEAQ in the germline V gene (reference sequence). The CDR3 consists of 13 residues. The CDR3 is CASSLPLNTEAFF. The CDR3 nucleotides read TGTGCCAGCAGCTTACCCTTGAACACTGAAGCTTTCTTT. Full variable domain (outside the CDR3, taken from reference TRBV7-9 and TRBJ1-1): DTGVSQNPRHKITKRGQNVTFRCDPISEHNRLYWYRQTLGQGPEFLTYFQNEAQLEKSRLLSDRFSAERPKGSFSTLEIQRTEQGDSAMYLCASSLPLNTEAFFGQGTRLTVV.

This chain uses TRBV9 with TRBJ2-7; 9 bases fit TRBD1. CDR1 is SGDLS and CDR2 is YYNGEE in the germline V gene. The CDR3 length is 14 residues. The V and J ends lost 4 bases and 6 bases, in that order; junction bases with no gene match: 8. CDR3 protein: CASSPRGQGSEQYF. As DNA, the CDR3 is TGTGCCAGCAGCCCCCGGGGACAGGGAAGCGAGCAGTACTTC.

The rearrangement uses TRBV6-5 and TRBJ1-1; possibly TRBD1 for D (6 bases). The CDR3 contains 14 residues. Germline CDR1 reads MNHEY; CDR2 reads SVGAGI. V was clipped by 6 bases and J by 4 bases, with 15 bases between them. For the CDR3, the DNA is TGTGCCAGCAGCGCACAGGGCGGGGGCACTGAAGCTTTCTTT. The encoded protein is CASSAQGGGTEAFF.

This chain joins TRBV14 and TRBJ1-2; D remains ambiguous. Trimming shortened V by 1 base and J by 4 bases, and 13 bases separated the two germline ends. The CDR3 spans 15 residues. Germline-derived CDR1 and CDR2 are SGHDN and FVKESK. The CDR3 region has the DNA TGTGCCAGCAGCCAAGTAGGTGCGGGCGCCTATGGCTACACCTTC. This gives the protein CASSQVGAGAYGYTF.

This clone was counted a few times. This sequence joins TRBV14 and TRBJ1-6; no clear D. V gave up 5 bases and J gave up 4 bases, with 6 bases separating them. CDR1 is SGHDN and CDR2 is FVKESK in the germline V gene. The CDR3 is made up of 13 amino acids. The CDR3 coding sequence is TGTGCCAGCAGCTTCAGGTATAATTCACCCCTCCACTTT. This gives the protein CASSFRYNSPLHF.

The J gene is TRBJ1-1, the V gene TRBV7-9, with D possibly matching TRBD1 (5 bases). V shed 5 bases and J shed 0 bases, with 13 bases lying between them. The CDR3 length is 15 residues. Germline CDR1 is SEHNR and CDR2 is FQNEAQ (reference sequence). The CDR3 loop reads CASSPQGLMNTEAFF. CDR3 nucleotides: TGTGCCAGCAGCCCCCAGGGACTCATGAACACTGAAGCTTTCTTT.

With regard to this clone: Relative to the germline gene, one junction end is altered; a read error may explain this. The CDR3 sequence is CASRTEGGDRGQRSF. The CDR3, as DNA: TGTGCCAGCAGGACCGAGGGCGGGGACAGGGGGCAAAGGAGCTTC. The gene calls are TRBV6-5 and TRBJ2-7; 12 nucleotides agree with TRBD1. CDR3 length: 15 residues. The germline gives CDR1 MNHEY, CDR2 SVGAGI.

The V call is TRBV19, the J call TRBJ1-2; no firm D call. Germline V CDR1 and CDR2: LNHDA, SQIVND (reference sequence). This CDR3 has 15 residues. V was pared by 5 bases and J by 4 bases, with 17 bases between. The CDR3 region has the DNA TGTGCCAGTAGTCTGGCATGGGAGGCCTCCTATGGCTACACCTTC. It yields the protein CASSLAWEASYGYTF.

This rearrangement joins TRBV4-2 to TRBJ1-5, with D unclear. Germline loops: CDR1 LGHNA, CDR2 YNFKEQ. V was shortened by 2 bases and J by 1 base, with 9 bases between the two germline ends. The CDR3 runs 15 residues. In DNA, the CDR3 is TGTGCCAGCAGCCAATCGCTCGCGAGCAATCAGCCCCAGCATTTT. It codes for CASSQSLASNQPQHF.

V is TRBV4-1 and J is TRBJ1-2; perhaps TRBD1 as D (5 bases). Trimming took off 4 bases at V and 2 bases at J, with 23 bases between the two ends. This CDR3 contains 18 residues. CDR1 is MGHRA and CDR2 is YSYEKL in the germline V gene. CDR3 coding DNA: TGCGCCAGCAGCCCCCACCCTGGGAGGACACCCATCAACTATGGCTACACCTTC. The encoded protein is CASSPHPGRTPINYGYTF.

The rearrangement uses TRBV6-5 and TRBJ1-4; no definite D call. From germline, CDR1 is MNHEY and CDR2 SVGAGI. The CDR3 extends over 14 amino acids. V was shortened by 6 bases and J by 0 bases, with 8 bases between the two germline ends. The CDR3 here is CASRAGPTNEKLFF. The DNA of the CDR3 is TGTGCCAGCAGGGCAGGTCCAACTAATGAAAAACTGTTTTTT.

This clone was detected only a few times. The sample contains more than one DNA sequence encoding this CDR3. V usage is TRBV6-6 and J usage is TRBJ1-3, with a weak D call TRBD1 (6 bases). V dropped 0 bases and J dropped 0 bases, with 6 bases sitting between them. In germline, CDR1 is MNHNY, CDR2 SVGAGI (reference sequence). The CDR3 sequence is 15 residues long. In DNA form, the CDR3 reads TGTGCCAGCAGTTACTCGACAGGCTCTGGAAACACCATATATTTT. It is translated as CASSYSTGSGNTIYF.

In this sample, this clone turned up a few times. The chain uses TRBV7-2 and TRBJ1-5; TRBD1 is a possible D gene (5 bases). Germline loops: CDR1 SGHTA, CDR2 FQGNSA. CDR3 length: 14 residues. V was cut by 3 bases and J by 3 bases, with 9 bases left in between. CDR3 residues: CASSFDSNNQPQHF. CDR3 DNA sequence: TGTGCCAGCAGCTTCGACAGTAACAATCAGCCCCAGCATTTT.

This rearrangement joins TRBV18 to TRBJ1-5; D gene uncertain. This CDR3 is built from 17 residues. V lost 2 bases, J lost 7 bases, and 21 bases lay in between. Germline V gene lookup returns CDR1 KGHSH and CDR2 LQKENI. The CDR3 spells CASSPTLKGGWEQPQHF. The DNA of the CDR3 is TGTGCCAGCTCACCAACATTAAAAGGAGGTTGGGAGCAGCCCCAGCATTTT. Full variable domain (rest looked up from reference TRBV18 and TRBJ1-5): NAGVMQNPRHLVRRRGQEARLRCSPMKGHSHVYWYRQLPEEGLKFMVYLQKENIIDESGMPKERFSAEFPKEGPSILRIQQVVRGDSAAYFCASSPTLKGGWEQPQHFGDGTRLSIL.

This clone occurred once. This chain joins TRBV11-2 and TRBJ1-1, with D possibly TRBD1 on 6 matching bases. Trimming removed 1 base from V and 6 bases from J, with 12 bases in between. The CDR3 contains 14 residues. Germline CDR1 reads SGHAT; CDR2 reads FQNNGV. This CDR3 reads CASSLVGEGAEAFF. The CDR3, as DNA: TGTGCCAGCAGCTTAGTTGGCGAGGGGGCTGAAGCTTTCTTT.

The rearrangement links TRBV5-4 to TRBJ2-1; TRBD2 agrees at 8 bases. Germline assignment: CDR1 SGHNT and CDR2 YYREEE (reference sequence). Losses at the gene ends were 1 base for V and 9 bases for J; bases not matched to a gene: 6. The CDR3 is 14 amino acids. CDR3 protein: CASSLTGGRGEQFF. DNA for the CDR3: TGTGCCAGCAGCTTGACGGGGGGGCGAGGTGAGCAGTTCTTC.

The J gene is TRBJ1-5, the V gene TRBV6-5, with TRBD1 matching over 9 bases. The CDR3 loop spans 14 amino acids. Germline-derived CDR1 and CDR2 are MNHEY and SVGAGI. With 9 bases clipped from V and 2 bases from J, the junction kept 5 bases outside the gene matches. The CDR3 DNA reads as TGTGCCAGTCAACGGACAGGGGGCAATCAGCCCCAGCATTTT. It encodes CASQRTGGNQPQHF.

The V and J genes are TRBV4-1 and TRBJ1-5; the D gene is possibly TRBD1 (6 bases). Trimming took 1 base from V and 1 from J, leaving 11 bases between them. In germline, CDR1 is MGHRA, CDR2 YSYEKL. The CDR3 sequence is 16 residues long. CDR3 protein: CASSQAGEISNQPQHF. CDR3 in DNA: TGCGCCAGCAGCCAAGCAGGGGAAATCAGCAATCAGCCCCAGCATTTT.

This rearrangement joins TRBV6-2 or TRBV6-3 to TRBJ1-1, with no clear D. Deletions cut 6 bases from V and 7 bases from J, with 12 bases between. Germline values: CDR1 MNHEY, CDR2 SVGEGT. This CDR3 has 12 amino acids. In DNA form, the CDR3 reads TGTGCCAGCAGCCGAGTCCCCGATGAAGCTTTCTTT. Its translation is CASSRVPDEAFF.

The genes are TRBV27 and TRBJ1-3, with a weak D call TRBD1 (6 bases). Germline loops: CDR1 MNHEY, CDR2 SMNVEV (reference sequence). With 2 bases removed from V and 2 bases from J, the gap between germline ends came to 10 bases. This CDR3 region has 15 residues. CDR3 region: CASSLQGQTGNTIYF. The CDR3 nucleotides read TGTGCCAGCAGTTTACAAGGACAGACTGGAAACACCATATATTTT.

This clone appeared a few times. The J gene is TRBJ1-6, the V gene TRBV30; TRBD1 aligns across 10 bases. The CDR3 totals 21 residues. Germline CDR1 GTSNPN, CDR2 SVGIG (reference sequence). The J segment lost 0 bases and the V segment lost 5 bases, leaving 19 bases of the junction unmatched. CDR3 sequence: CAWCPTPRDRGYSSYNSPLHF. CDR3 nucleotides: TGTGCCTGGTGCCCGACACCCCGGGACAGGGGCTATAGCTCCTATAATTCACCCCTCCACTTT. The entire variable domain, with the rest obtained from reference TRBV30 and TRBJ1-6, is as follows: SQTIHQWPATLVQPVGSPLSLECTVEGTSNPNLYWYRQAAGRGLQLLFYSVGIGQISSEVPQNLSASRPQDRQFILSSKKLLLSDSGFYLCAWCPTPRDRGYSSYNSPLHFGNGTRLTVT.

This clone appeared many times. The chain has TRBV19 and TRBJ2-5, with 7 bases aligning to TRBD2. Trimming at V came to 1 base and at J to 1 base, leaving 3 bases not matched to a gene. The CDR3 runs to 15 residues. Looked up from germline, CDR1 is LNHDA and CDR2 is SQIVND (reference sequence). CDR3 coding DNA: TGTGCCAGTAGTATAGGGGGAGGGAGCCAAGAGACCCAGTACTTC. Protein product: CASSIGGGSQETQYF.